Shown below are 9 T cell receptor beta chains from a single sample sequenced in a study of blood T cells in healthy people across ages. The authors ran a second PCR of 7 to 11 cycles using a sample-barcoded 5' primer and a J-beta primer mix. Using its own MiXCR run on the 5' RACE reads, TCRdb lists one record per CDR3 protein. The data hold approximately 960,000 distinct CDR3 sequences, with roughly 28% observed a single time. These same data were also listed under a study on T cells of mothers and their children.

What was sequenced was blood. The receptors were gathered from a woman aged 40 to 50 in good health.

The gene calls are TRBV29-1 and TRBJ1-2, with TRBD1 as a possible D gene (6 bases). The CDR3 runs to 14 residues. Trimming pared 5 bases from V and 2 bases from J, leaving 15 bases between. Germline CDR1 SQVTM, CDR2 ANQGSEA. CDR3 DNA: TGCAGCGTTAGGGGGACCGCGGTAAACTATGGCTACACCTTC. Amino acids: CSVRGTAVNYGYTF.

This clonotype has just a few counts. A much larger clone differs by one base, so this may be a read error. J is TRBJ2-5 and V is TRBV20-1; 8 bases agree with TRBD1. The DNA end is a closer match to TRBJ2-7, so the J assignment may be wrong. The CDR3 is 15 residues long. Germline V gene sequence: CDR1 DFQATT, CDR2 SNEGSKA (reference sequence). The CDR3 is CSARDVGRGRDEQYF. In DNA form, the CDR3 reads TGCAGTGCTAGAGACGTGGGCAGGGGGCGCGACGAGCAGTACTTC.

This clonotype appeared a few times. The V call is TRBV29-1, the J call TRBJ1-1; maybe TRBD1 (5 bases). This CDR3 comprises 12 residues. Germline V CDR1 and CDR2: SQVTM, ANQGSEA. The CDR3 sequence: CSAIPGSTEAFF. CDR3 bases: TGCAGTGCGATTCCAGGGTCCACTGAAGCTTTCTTT.

The CDR3 loop is CASSLLLGTDPYEQYF. The CDR3 coding sequence is TGTGCCAGCAGTTTACTTTTAGGGACGGATCCCTACGAGCAGTACTTC. The V call is TRBV12-3 or TRBV12-4, the J call TRBJ2-7, with D perhaps being TRBD1 or TRBD2 (5 bases each). Deletions cut 2 bases from V and 2 bases from J, with 16 bases between. The CDR3 contains 16 residues.

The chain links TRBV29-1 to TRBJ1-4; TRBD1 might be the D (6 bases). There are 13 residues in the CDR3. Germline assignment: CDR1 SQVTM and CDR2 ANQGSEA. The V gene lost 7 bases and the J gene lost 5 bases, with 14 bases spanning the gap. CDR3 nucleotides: TGCAGCGCCGGGAACAGGGCGAATGAAAAACTGTTTTTT. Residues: CSAGNRANEKLFF.

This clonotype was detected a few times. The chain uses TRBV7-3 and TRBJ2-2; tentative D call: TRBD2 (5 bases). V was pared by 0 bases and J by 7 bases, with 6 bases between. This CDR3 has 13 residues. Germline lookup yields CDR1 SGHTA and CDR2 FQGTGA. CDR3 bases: TGTGCCAGCAGCTTAACCGGGGTCGGGGAGCTGTTTTTT. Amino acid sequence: CASSLTGVGELFF.

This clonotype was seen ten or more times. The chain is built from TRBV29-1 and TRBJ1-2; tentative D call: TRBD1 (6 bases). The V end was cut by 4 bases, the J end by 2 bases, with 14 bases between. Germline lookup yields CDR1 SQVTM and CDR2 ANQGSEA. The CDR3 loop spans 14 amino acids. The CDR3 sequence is CSVARLTGNYGYTF. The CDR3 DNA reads TGCAGCGTTGCCCGCCTTACAGGGAACTATGGCTACACCTTC. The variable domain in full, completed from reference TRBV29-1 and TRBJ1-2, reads SAVISQKPSRDICQRGTSLTIQCQVDSQVTMMFWYRQQPGQSLTLIATANQGSEATYESGFVIDKFPISRPNLTFSTLTVSNMSPEDSSIYLCSVARLTGNYGYTFGSGTRLTVV.

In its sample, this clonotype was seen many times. CDR3 in DNA: TGCAGCGTTGAAACCGGGACGGTTACCTACGAGCAGTACTTC. It specifies CSVETGTVTYEQYF. V and J are TRBV29-1 and TRBJ2-7, with D possibly called TRBD1 or TRBD2 (5 bases each). The ends were cut back, 2 bases at V and 2 bases at J, with 13 bases in the middle. The germline CDR1 and CDR2 sequences are SQVTM and ANQGSEA. This CDR3 is built from 14 residues.

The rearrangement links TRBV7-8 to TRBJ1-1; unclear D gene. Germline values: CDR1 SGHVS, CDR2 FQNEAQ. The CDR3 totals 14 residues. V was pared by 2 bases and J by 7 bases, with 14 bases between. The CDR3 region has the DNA TGTGCCAGCAGCTTAAGTGGAGGACCGAGTGAAGCTTTCTTT. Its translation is CASSLSGGPSEAFF.